The 15 T cell receptor beta chains given below trace back to one sample, sequenced in a study of T-cell memory formation after mild COVID-19. Via MiXCR, TCRdb re-called the 5' RACE reads, giving one row per CDR3 protein. The sample has fewer than 400,000 distinct CDR3 sequences; roughly 13% are singletons. Sequencing was done on a sample of PBMCs or a T cell subset sorted from them (not recorded which). These receptors were collected from a young man who had mild COVID-19 (a few samples of this study predate the infection). Cell type and time point are not known.

The gene calls are TRBV6-2 or TRBV6-3 and TRBJ2-7, with a weak D call TRBD1 (6 bases). The CDR3 totals 15 residues. Looked up from germline, CDR1 is MNHEY and CDR2 is SVGEGT. V was clipped by 4 bases and J by 3 bases, with 16 bases between them. Here the CDR3 DNA reads TGTGCCAGCAGTTCCCCATGGGGGCTAAACTACGAGCAGTACGTC. Translation gives CASSSPWGLNYEQYV.

The rearrangement links TRBV29-1 to TRBJ2-2; D is possibly TRBD1 or TRBD2 (5 bases each). CDR1 SQVTM and CDR2 ANQGSEA come from the germline V gene. CDR3 size: 14 residues. Trimming cost V 4 bases and J 3 bases, with 12 bases left between them. The CDR3 region is CSVVGTADTGELFF. The CDR3 region has the DNA TGCAGCGTTGTTGGGACCGCAGACACCGGGGAGCTGTTTTTT.

This clonotype was recorded many times. The J gene is TRBJ2-5, the V gene TRBV29-1; perhaps TRBD2 as D (5 bases). V was shortened by 5 bases and J by 5 bases, with 12 bases between the two germline ends. The CDR3 length is 12 residues. The germline CDR1 and CDR2 sequences are SQVTM and ANQGSEA. CDR3: CSVRLPGETQYF. CDR3 coding DNA: TGCAGCGTTCGCCTCCCGGGGGAGACCCAGTACTTC. The full variable domain, completed using reference TRBV29-1 and TRBJ2-5, is SAVISQKPSRDICQRGTSLTIQCQVDSQVTMMFWYRQQPGQSLTLIATANQGSEATYESGFVIDKFPISRPNLTFSTLTVSNMSPEDSSIYLCSVRLPGETQYFGPGTRLLVL.

The chain links TRBV18 to TRBJ2-7; possible D gene TRBD1, 6 bases. With 3 bases removed from V and 7 bases from J, the gap between germline ends came to 13 bases. CDR3 length: 13 amino acids. Germline loops: CDR1 KGHSH, CDR2 LQKENI. Here the CDR3 reads CASSPTGLREQYV. CDR3 sequence (DNA): TGTGCCAGCTCACCGACAGGCCTGAGGGAGCAGTACGTC.

The rearrangement links TRBV4-1 to TRBJ1-4; the match to TRBD1 covers 7 bases. The CDR3 is made up of 16 amino acids. J lost 7 bases, V lost 0 bases, and 8 bases had no gene match. Germline CDR1 is MGHRA and CDR2 is YSYEKL. The CDR3, as DNA: TGCGCCAGCAGCCAAGAGTTGGCAGGGGGAGGTGAAAAACTGTTTTTT. This codes for CASSQELAGGGEKLFF.

The rearrangement joins TRBV4-1 to TRBJ1-2; maybe TRBD1 (5 bases). Germline CDR1 is MGHRA and CDR2 is YSYEKL. Trimming left V 1 base short and J 7 bases short, with 22 bases between. This CDR3 is 17 amino acids long. The CDR3: CASSQVGGVLDGGGYTF. The CDR3 DNA follows: TGCGCCAGCAGCCAAGTGGGGGGAGTCCTGGACGGTGGTGGCTACACCTTC.

The table lists this clonotype with many counts. The CDR3 loop reads CASSLPGVRTEAFF. The DNA of the CDR3 is TGCGCCAGCAGCTTGCCGGGGGTGAGAACTGAAGCTTTCTTT. The chain links TRBV5-1 to TRBJ1-1; D perhaps matches TRBD1 (5 bases). Germline V lookup: CDR1 SGHRS, CDR2 YFSETQ. This CDR3 is 14 amino acids long. V dropped 1 base and J dropped 5 bases, with 12 bases sitting between them.

The chain joins TRBV5-1 to TRBJ2-5; D possibly matches TRBD1 or TRBD2 (5 bases each). Germline V lookup: CDR1 SGHRS, CDR2 YFSETQ. This CDR3 region has 14 residues. The ends were cut back, 2 bases at V and 5 bases at J, with 13 bases in the middle. The CDR3 sequence: CASSFGTVRETQYF. CDR3 bases: TGCGCCAGCAGCTTTGGGACCGTCCGGGAGACCCAGTACTTC.

This clonotype was detected ten times or more. This sequence joins TRBV5-1 and TRBJ2-7; TRBD1 might be the D (5 bases). There are 15 residues in the CDR3. The V gene's germline CDR1 is SGHRS and CDR2 YFSETQ. Trimming shortened V by 3 bases and J by 2 bases, and 15 bases separated the two germline ends. DNA of the CDR3: TGCGCCAGCAGCTGGATCCTACAGGTCCCCTACGAGCAGTACGTC. It translates to CASSWILQVPYEQYV.

The J gene is TRBJ2-7, the V gene TRBV27; 13 bases map to TRBD2. The CDR3 spans 15 residues. Trimming at V came to 5 bases and at J to 3 bases, leaving 4 bases not matched to a gene. CDR1 is MNHEY and CDR2 is SMNVEV in the germline V gene (reference sequence). In DNA, the CDR3 is TGTGCCAGCAGTCAGGGACTAGCGGGGAACTACGAGCAGTACTTC. Encoded protein: CASSQGLAGNYEQYF.

This clonotype turned up a few times. Written as DNA, the CDR3 is TGTGCCAGCAGTTATCCGGCCACGCAAACCGGCTCACCCCTCCACTTT. This sequence encodes CASSYPATQTGSPLHF. The rearrangement joins TRBV6-2 or TRBV6-3 to TRBJ1-6; D is ambiguous. Germline V gene sequence: CDR1 MNHEY, CDR2 SVGEGT. Between the trimmed V and J ends, which lost 3 bases and 10 bases, there was a span of 19 bases. The CDR3 covers 16 residues.

The V call is TRBV27, the J call TRBJ2-7, with a tentative D call TRBD1 (6 bases). This CDR3 comprises 13 residues. The ends were cut back, 6 bases at V and 0 bases at J, with 9 bases in the middle. Germline lookup yields CDR1 MNHEY and CDR2 SMNVEV (reference sequence). The CDR3 is CASSRGGSYEQYV. In DNA form, the CDR3 reads TGTGCCAGCAGCCGAGGGGGCTCCTACGAGCAGTACGTC.

This rearrangement joins TRBV24-1 to TRBJ2-2; TRBD1 matches 7 bases. The germline CDR1 and CDR2 sequences are KGHDR and SFDVKD. This CDR3 is 16 amino acids long. Trimming cost V 6 bases and J 1 base; bases outside gene matches: 7. In nucleotides, the CDR3 is TGTGCCACCAGTCTACAGGGGACCCAGAACACCGGGGAGCTGTTTTTT. Translation: CATSLQGTQNTGELFF.

This clonotype was seen a handful of times. The chain joins TRBV15 to TRBJ2-3; D is perhaps TRBD2 (6 bases). Germline CDR1 and CDR2: LNHNV and YYDKDF (reference sequence). The CDR3 consists of 14 residues. V lost 3 bases to trimming and J lost 6 bases, with 13 bases between them. This chain's CDR3 is CATSRPGTGDTQYF. DNA for the CDR3: TGTGCCACCAGCAGGCCGGGGACTGGGGATACGCAGTATTTT.

This chain joins TRBV15 and TRBJ1-6, with D possibly being TRBD1 (6 bases). Germline lookup yields CDR1 LNHNV and CDR2 YYDKDF (reference sequence). The CDR3 runs to 15 residues. The V end was cut by 3 bases, the J end by 10 bases, with 16 bases between. The CDR3 DNA follows: TGTGCCACCAGCAGGAAAACAGGGACTCAATCACCCCTCCACTTT. Its translation is CATSRKTGTQSPLHF.